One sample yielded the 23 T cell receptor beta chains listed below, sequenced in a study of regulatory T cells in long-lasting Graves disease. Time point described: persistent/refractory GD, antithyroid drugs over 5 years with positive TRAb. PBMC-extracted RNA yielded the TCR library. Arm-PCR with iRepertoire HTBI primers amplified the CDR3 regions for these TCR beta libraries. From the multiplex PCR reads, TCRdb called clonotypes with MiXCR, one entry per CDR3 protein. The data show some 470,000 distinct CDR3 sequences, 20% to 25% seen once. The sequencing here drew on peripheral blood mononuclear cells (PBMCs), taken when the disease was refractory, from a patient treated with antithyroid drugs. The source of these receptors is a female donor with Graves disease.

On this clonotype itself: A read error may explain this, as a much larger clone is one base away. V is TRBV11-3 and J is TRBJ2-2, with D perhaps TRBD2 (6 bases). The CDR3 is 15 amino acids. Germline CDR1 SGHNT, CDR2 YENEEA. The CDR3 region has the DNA TGTGCCAGCAGCACCCTCGGGCTCGCCACCGGGGGGCTGTTTTTT. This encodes CASSTLGLATGGLFF.

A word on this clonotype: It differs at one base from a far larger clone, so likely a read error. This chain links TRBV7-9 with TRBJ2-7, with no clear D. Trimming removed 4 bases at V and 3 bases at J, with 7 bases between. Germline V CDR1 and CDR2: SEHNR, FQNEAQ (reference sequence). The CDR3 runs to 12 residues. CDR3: CASSSSYYEQYF. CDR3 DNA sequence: TGTGCCAGCAGCTCGAGCTACTACGAGCAGTACTTC.

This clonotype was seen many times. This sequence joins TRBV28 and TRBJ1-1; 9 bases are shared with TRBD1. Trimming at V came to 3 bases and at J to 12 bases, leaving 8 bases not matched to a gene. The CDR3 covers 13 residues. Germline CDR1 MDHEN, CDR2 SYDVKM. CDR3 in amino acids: CASSFIGDRGTFF. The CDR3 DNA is TGTGCCAGCAGTTTCATTGGCGACAGGGGGACTTTCTTT.

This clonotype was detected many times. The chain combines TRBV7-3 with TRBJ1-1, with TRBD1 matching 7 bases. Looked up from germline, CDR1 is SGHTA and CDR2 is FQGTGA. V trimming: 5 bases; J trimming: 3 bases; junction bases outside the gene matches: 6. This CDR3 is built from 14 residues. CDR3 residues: CASSLDREHTEAFF. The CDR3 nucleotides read TGTGCCAGCAGCCTCGACAGGGAGCACACTGAAGCTTTCTTT.

CDR3 in DNA: TGTGCCTACTCCATGAACACTGAAGCTTTCTTT. This sequence encodes CAYSMNTEAFF. J is TRBJ1-1 and V is TRBV30; D unclear. The CDR3 has 11 amino acids. Germline V gene data show CDR1 as GTSNPN and CDR2 as SVGIG (reference sequence). Trimming stripped 7 bases from V and 0 bases from J, with 6 bases between.

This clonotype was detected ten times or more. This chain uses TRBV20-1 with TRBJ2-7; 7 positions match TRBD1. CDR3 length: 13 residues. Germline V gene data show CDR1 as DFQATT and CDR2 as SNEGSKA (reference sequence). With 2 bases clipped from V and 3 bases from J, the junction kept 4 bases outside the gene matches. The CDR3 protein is CSARLTGFYEQYF. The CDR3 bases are TGCAGTGCTAGATTGACAGGGTTCTACGAGCAGTACTTC.

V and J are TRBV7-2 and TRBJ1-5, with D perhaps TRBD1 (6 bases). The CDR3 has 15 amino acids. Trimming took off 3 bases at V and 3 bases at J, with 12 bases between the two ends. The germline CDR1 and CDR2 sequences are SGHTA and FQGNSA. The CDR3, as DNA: TGTGCCAGCAGCTTCGGCGGGACAAACAATCAGCCCCAGCATTTT. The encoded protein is CASSFGGTNNQPQHF.

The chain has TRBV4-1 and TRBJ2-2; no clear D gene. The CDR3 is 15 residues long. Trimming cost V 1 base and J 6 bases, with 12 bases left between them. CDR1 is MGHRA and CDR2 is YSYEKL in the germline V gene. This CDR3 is CASSQVPDGAGELFF. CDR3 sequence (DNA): TGCGCCAGCAGCCAAGTCCCCGACGGAGCCGGGGAGCTGTTTTTT.

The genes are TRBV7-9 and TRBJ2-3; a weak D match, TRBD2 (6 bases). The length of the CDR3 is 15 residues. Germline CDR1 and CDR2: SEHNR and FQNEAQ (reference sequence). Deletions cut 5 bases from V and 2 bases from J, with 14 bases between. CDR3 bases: TGTGCCAGCAGCCCCCGGGACTTCACCACAGATACGCAGTATTTT. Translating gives CASSPRDFTTDTQYF.

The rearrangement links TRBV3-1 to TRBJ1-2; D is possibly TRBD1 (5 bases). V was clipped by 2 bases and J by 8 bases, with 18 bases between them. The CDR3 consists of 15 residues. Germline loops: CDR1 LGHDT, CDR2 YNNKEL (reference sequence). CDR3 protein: CASSQSTFEGLGYTF. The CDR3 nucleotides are TGTGCCAGCAGCCAATCAACATTCGAGGGGCTGGGCTACACCTTC.

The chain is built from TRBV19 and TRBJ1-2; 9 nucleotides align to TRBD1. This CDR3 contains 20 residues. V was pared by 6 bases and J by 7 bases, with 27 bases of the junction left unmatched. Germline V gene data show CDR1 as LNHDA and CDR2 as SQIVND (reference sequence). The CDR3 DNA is TGTGCCAGTAGGCCAAGTATGGTGGGGGACAGGGTTTCCCCCGGTCGTGGCTACACCTTC. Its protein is CASRPSMVGDRVSPGRGYTF.

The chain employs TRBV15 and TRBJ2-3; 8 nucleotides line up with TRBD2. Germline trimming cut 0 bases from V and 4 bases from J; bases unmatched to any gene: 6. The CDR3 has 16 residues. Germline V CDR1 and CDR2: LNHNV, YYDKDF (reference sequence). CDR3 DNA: TGTGCCACCAGCAGAGATGACTTAGCGGGGTCAGATACGCAGTATTTT. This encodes CATSRDDLAGSDTQYF.

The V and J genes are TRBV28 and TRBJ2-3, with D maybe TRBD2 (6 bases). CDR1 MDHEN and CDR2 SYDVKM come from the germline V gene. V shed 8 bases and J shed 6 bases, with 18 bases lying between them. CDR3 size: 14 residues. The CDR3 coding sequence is TGTGCCAGCCTGTCCGGCGGGACTCGGGATACGCAGTATTTT. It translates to CASLSGGTRDTQYF.

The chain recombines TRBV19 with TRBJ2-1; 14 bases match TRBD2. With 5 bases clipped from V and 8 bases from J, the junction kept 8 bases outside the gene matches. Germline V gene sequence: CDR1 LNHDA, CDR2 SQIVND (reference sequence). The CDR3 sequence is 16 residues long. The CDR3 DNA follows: TGTGCCAGTAGTCCAAGACTAGCGGGAGGGCCGGATGAGCAGTTCTTC. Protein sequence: CASSPRLAGGPDEQFF.

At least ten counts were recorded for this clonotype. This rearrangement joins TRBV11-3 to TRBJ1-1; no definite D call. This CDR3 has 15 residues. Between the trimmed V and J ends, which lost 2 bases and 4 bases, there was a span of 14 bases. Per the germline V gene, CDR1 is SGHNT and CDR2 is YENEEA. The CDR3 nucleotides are TGTGCCAGCAGCTTAAGATTCGAGGTTGGCACTGAAGCTTTCTTT. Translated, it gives CASSLRFEVGTEAFF.

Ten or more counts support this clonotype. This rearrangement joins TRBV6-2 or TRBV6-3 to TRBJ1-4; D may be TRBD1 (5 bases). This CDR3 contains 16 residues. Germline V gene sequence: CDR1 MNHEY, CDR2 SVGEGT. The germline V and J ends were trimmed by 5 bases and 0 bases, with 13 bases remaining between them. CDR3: CASSRPVGATNEKLFF. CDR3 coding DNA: TGTGCCAGCAGTCGTCCGGTGGGGGCAACTAATGAAAAACTGTTTTTT.

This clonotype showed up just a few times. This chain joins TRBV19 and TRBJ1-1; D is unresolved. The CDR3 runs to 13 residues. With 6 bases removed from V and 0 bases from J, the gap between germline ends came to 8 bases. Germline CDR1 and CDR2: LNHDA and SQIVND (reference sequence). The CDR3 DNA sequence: TGTGCCAGTAGGAAGAACATGAACACTGAAGCTTTCTTT. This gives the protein CASRKNMNTEAFF.

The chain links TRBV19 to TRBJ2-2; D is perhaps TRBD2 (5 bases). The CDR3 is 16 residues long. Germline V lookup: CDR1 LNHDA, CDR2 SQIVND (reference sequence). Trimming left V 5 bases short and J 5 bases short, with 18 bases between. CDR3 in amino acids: CASSSRQTRETGELFF. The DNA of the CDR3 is TGTGCCAGTAGTTCCCGGCAGACGAGGGAAACCGGGGAGCTGTTTTTT.

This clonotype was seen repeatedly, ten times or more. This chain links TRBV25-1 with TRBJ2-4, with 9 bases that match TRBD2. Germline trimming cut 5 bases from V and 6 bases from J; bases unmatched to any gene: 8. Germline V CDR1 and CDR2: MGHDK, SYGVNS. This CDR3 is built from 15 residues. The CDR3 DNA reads TGTGCCAGCAGTTTGGGCGGGGGGGCGTCAAACATTCAGTACTTC. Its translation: CASSLGGGASNIQYF.

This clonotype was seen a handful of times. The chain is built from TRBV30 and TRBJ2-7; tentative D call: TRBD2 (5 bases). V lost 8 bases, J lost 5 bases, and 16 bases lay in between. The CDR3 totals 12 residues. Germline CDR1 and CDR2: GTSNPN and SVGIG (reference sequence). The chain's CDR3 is CAVNRGSDEQYF. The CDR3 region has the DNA TGTGCCGTAAACCGGGGTTCCGACGAGCAGTACTTC.

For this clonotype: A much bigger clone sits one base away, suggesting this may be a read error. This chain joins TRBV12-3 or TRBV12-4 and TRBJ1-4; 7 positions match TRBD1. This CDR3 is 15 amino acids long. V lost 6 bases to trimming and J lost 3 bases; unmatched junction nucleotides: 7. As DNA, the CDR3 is TGTGCCAGCAGCAGCAACAGGGGACCTAATGAAAAACTGTTTTTT. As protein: CASSSNRGPNEKLFF.

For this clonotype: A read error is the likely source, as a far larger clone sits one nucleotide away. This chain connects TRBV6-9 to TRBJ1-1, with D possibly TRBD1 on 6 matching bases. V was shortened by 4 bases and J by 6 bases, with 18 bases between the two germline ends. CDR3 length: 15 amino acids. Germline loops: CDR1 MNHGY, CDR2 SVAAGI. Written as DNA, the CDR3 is TGTGCCAGCAGTTCATCGACCCCGAGGGGGGCTGAAGCTTTCTTT. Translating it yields CASSSSTPRGAEAFF.

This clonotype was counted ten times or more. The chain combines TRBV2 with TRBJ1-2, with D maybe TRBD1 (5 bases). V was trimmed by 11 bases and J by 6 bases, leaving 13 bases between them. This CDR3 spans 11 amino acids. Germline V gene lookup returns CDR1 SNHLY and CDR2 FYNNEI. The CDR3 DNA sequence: TGTGCCTCACAGGAGTTTGATGGCTACACCTTC. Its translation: CASQEFDGYTF.